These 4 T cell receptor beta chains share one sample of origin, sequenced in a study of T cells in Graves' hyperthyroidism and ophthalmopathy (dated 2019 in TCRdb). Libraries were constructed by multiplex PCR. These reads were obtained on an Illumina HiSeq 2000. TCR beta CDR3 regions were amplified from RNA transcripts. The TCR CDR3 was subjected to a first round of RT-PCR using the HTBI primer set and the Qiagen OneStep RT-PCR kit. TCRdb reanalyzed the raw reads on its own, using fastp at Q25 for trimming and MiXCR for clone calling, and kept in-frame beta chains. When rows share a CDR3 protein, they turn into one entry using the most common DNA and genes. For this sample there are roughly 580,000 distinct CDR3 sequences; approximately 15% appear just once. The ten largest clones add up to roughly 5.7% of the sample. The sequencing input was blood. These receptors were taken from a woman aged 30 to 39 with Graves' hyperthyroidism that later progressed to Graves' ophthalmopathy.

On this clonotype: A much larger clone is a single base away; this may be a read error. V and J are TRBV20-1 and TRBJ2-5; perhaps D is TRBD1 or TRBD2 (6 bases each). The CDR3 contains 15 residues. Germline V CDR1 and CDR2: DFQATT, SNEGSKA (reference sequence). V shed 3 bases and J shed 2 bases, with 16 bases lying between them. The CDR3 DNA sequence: TGCAGTGCTAGGAGGGGGGCTAGCAGGCAAGAGACCCAGTACTTC. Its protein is CSARRGASRQETQYF.

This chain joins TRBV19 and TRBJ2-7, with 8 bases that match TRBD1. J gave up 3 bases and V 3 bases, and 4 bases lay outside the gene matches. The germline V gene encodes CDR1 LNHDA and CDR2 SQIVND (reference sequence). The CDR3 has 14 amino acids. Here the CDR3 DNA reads TGTGCCAGTAGTATGACAGGGGAGAACTACGAGCAGTACTTC. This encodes CASSMTGENYEQYF.

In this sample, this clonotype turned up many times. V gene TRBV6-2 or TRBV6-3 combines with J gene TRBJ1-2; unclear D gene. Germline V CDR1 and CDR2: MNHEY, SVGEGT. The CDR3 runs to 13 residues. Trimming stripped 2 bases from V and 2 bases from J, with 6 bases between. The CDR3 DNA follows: TGTGCCAGCAGTTACGAGGAGAACTATGGCTACACCTTC. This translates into CASSYEENYGYTF.

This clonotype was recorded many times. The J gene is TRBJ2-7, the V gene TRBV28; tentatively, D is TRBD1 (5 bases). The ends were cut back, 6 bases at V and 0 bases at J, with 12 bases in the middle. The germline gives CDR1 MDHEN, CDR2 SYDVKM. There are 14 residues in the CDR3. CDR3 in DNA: TGTGCCAGCAGAATGACAGAGAGCTCCTACGAGCAGTACTTC. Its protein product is CASRMTESSYEQYF. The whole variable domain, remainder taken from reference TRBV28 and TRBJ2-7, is DVKVTQSSRYLVKRTGEKVFLECVQDMDHENMFWYRQDPGLGLRLIYFSYDVKMKEKGDIPEGYSVSREKKERFSLILESASTNQTSMYLCASRMTESSYEQYFGPGTRLTVT.